The rows below give T cell receptor beta chains drawn from one sample of a study of technical replicates of blood from a few donors. TCRdb keeps only in-frame clones here, not all; method: immunoSEQ multiplex PCR. This sample carries about 89,000 clones, approximately 94% of them seen once, and the ten largest clones take 0.2% to 0.25%. Sequencing used T cells isolated from PBMCs. The receptors originated from a human donor in good health. CDR3s include the opening cysteine and the closing phenylalanine or tryptophan. A D gene is named only where the DNA matches it firmly. Part of the rows lack a size; the others show once, few, many or a class for expanded clones.

v_gene: TRBV21-1; d_gene: NA; j_gene: TRBJ2-5; abundance: once; CDR3aa: CASSAWPGHLLQETQYF; CDR3nt: TGTGCCAGCAGTGCCTGGCCGGGACATCTTCTCCAAGAGACCCAGTACTTC
v_gene: TRBV7-2; d_gene: NA; j_gene: TRBJ1-1; abundance: NA; CDR3aa: CASSLARAEAFF; CDR3nt: TGTGCCAGCAGCTTAGCCAGGGCAGAAGCTTTCTTT
v_gene: TRBV6-1; d_gene: NA; j_gene: TRBJ2-2; abundance: NA; CDR3aa: CASSEAGDTGELFF; CDR3nt: TGTGCCAGCAGTGAGGCAGGGGACACCGGGGAGCTGTTTTTT
v_gene: TRBV6-5; d_gene: NA; j_gene: TRBJ2-7; abundance: NA; CDR3aa: CASSKDGTSSYEQYF; CDR3nt: TGTGCCAGCAGCAAGGACGGGACAAGCTCCTACGAGCAGTACTTC
v_gene: TRBV5-4; d_gene: TRBD2; j_gene: TRBJ2-7; abundance: NA; CDR3aa: CASRASGGSAYEQYF; CDR3nt: TGTGCCAGCAGGGCGTCGGGAGGTTCCGCCTACGAGCAGTACTTC
v_gene: TRBV5-5; d_gene: TRBD2; j_gene: TRBJ2-1; abundance: NA; CDR3aa: CASSKGTSGGVYNEQFF; CDR3nt: TGTGCCAGCAGCAAGGGGACTAGCGGGGGGGTTTACAATGAGCAGTTCTTC
v_gene: TRBV21-1; d_gene: NA; j_gene: TRBJ2-7; abundance: NA; CDR3aa: CASSKDWGRLHEQYF; CDR3nt: TGTGCCAGCAGCAAAGACTGGGGGAGGCTCCACGAGCAGTACTTC
v_gene: TRBV25-1; d_gene: NA; j_gene: TRBJ1-1; abundance: few; CDR3aa: CASSAGDNTEAFF; CDR3nt: TGTGCCAGCAGTGCGGGGGACAACACTGAAGCTTTCTTT
v_gene: TRBV7-9; d_gene: TRBD1; j_gene: TRBJ2-5; abundance: NA; CDR3aa: CASSRGPDRVGQETQYF; CDR3nt: TGTGCCAGCAGCCGCGGCCCTGACAGGGTGGGACAAGAGACCCAGTACTTC
v_gene: TRBV23-1; d_gene: TRBD1; j_gene: TRBJ1-1; abundance: few; CDR3aa: CASSQPGTARFEAFF; CDR3nt: TGCGCCAGCAGTCAACCCGGGACAGCGAGATTTGAAGCTTTCTTT
v_gene: TRBV11-2; d_gene: TRBD1; j_gene: TRBJ2-7; abundance: NA; CDR3aa: CASSLDGTGPFEQYF; CDR3nt: TGTGCCAGCAGCTTAGATGGGACAGGTCCCTTCGAGCAGTACTTC
v_gene: TRBV14; d_gene: TRBD1; j_gene: TRBJ1-1; abundance: NA; CDR3aa: CASSHRQGWDDTEAFF; CDR3nt: TGTGCCAGCAGCCATAGACAGGGGTGGGATGACACTGAAGCTTTCTTT
v_gene: TRBV11-3; d_gene: NA; j_gene: TRBJ1-2; abundance: NA; CDR3aa: CASSLVSGAGYGYTF; CDR3nt: TGTGCCAGCAGCTTAGTCTCAGGGGCAGGCTATGGCTACACCTTC
v_gene: TRBV27; d_gene: TRBD1; j_gene: TRBJ1-1; abundance: once; CDR3aa: CASSPDRGPAEAFF; CDR3nt: TGTGCCAGCAGTCCGGACAGGGGCCCCGCTGAAGCTTTCTTT
v_gene: TRBV2; d_gene: TRBD1; j_gene: TRBJ1-2; abundance: NA; CDR3aa: CASTDRGRDYGYTF; CDR3nt: TGTGCCAGCACCGACAGGGGGCGCGACTATGGCTACACCTTC
v_gene: TRBV6-5; d_gene: NA; j_gene: TRBJ1-2; abundance: NA; CDR3aa: CASSYSKPGISYGYTF; CDR3nt: TGTGCCAGCAGTTACTCGAAACCAGGGATCAGCTATGGCTACACCTTC
v_gene: TRBV29-1; d_gene: TRBD2; j_gene: TRBJ2-1; abundance: NA; CDR3aa: CSVEGLAGVAYNEQFF; CDR3nt: TGCAGCGTCGAGGGACTAGCGGGAGTAGCCTACAATGAGCAGTTCTTC